What follows are 27 T cell receptor beta chains derived from one specimen sequenced in a study of T cell responses to AZD1222 COVID-19 vaccine. Sequencing used immunoSEQ multiplex PCR; TCRdb keeps in-frame clones, though not all of them. The sample shows over 100,000 clones, around 90% of them seen only once. The sequencing here drew on peripheral blood, taken on day 0 of AZD1222 vaccination. The receptors originated from an adult in good health.

This rearrangement joins TRBV3-1 (or the pseudogene TRBV3-2) to TRBJ2-7; D may be TRBD1 or TRBD2 (5 bases each). CDR3 length: 18 residues. Trimming stripped 0 bases from V and 7 bases from J, with 25 bases between. Germline-derived CDR1 and CDR2 are LGHDT and YNNKEL (reference sequence). The CDR3 region is CASSQDSHEGSWAEEQYF. CDR3 bases: TGTGCCAGCAGCCAAGATTCACATGAGGGGTCTTGGGCGGAGGAGCAGTACTTC.

The rearrangement links TRBV30 to TRBJ2-3, with 7 bases identical to TRBD1. CDR1 is GTSNPN, CDR2 SVGIG, per germline (reference sequence). This CDR3 is 15 amino acids long. Trimming took 4 bases from V and 6 from J; bases not matched to a gene: 13. The DNA of the CDR3 is TGTGCCTGGACCCGGACAGGTTCGCGGAGTGATACGCAGTATTTT. It is translated as CAWTRTGSRSDTQYF.

DNA of the CDR3: TGTGCCAGTAGTACCCTAGCGGGGACTAGCTCCTACGAGCAGTACTTC. Residues: CASSTLAGTSSYEQYF. The chain combines TRBV19 with TRBJ2-7, with 9 bases lining up with TRBD2. This CDR3 has 16 residues. Germline values: CDR1 LNHDA, CDR2 SQIVND (reference sequence). V gave up 4 bases and J gave up 0 bases; unmatched junction bases: 7.

This clone was detected only a few times. The chain links TRBV3-1 (or the pseudogene TRBV3-2) to TRBJ1-2; D is ambiguous. Germline CDR1 LGHDT, CDR2 YNNKEL (reference sequence). V was trimmed by 4 bases and J by 7 bases, leaving 16 bases between them. This CDR3 comprises 14 residues. CDR3: CASSPSAREGGYTF. DNA of the CDR3: TGTGCCAGCAGCCCCTCGGCTAGGGAGGGTGGCTACACCTTC.

The chain combines TRBV18 with TRBJ2-5; TRBD2 matches at 10 bases. The CDR3 totals 16 residues. The V segment lost 0 bases and the J segment 6 bases; nucleotides outside the gene matches: 7. Germline V gene data show CDR1 as KGHSH and CDR2 as LQKENI. CDR3 sequence: CASSPPQREGQKTQYF. CDR3 DNA: TGTGCCAGCTCACCACCGCAGCGGGAGGGCCAGAAGACCCAGTACTTC.

The chain is built from TRBV12-3 or TRBV12-4 and TRBJ1-2; D possibly corresponds to TRBD1 (5 bases). V lost 6 bases to trimming and J lost 5 bases, with 13 bases between them. CDR3 length: 13 amino acids. The CDR3 region is CASSPEGLYGYTF. CDR3 coding DNA: TGTGCCAGCAGCCCCGAGGGACTTTATGGCTACACCTTC.

The chain couples TRBV28 to TRBJ2-7; TRBD1 aligns across 9 bases. CDR1 and CDR2 from the germline V gene are MDHEN and SYDVKM. Trimming at V came to 6 bases and at J to 3 bases, leaving 12 bases not matched to a gene. The CDR3 has 16 residues. The CDR3, as DNA: TGTGCCAGCAGACCTGTTCGCGGGACAGGGATCTACGAGCAGTACTTC. Its translation is CASRPVRGTGIYEQYF.

Written as DNA, the CDR3 is TGTGCCAGCAGTTACCTTTATTTCAGCACAGCGGGAGGGGAACAAGAGACCCAGTACTTC. Protein: CASSYLYFSTAGGEQETQYF. The chain links TRBV6-2 or TRBV6-3 to TRBJ2-5; 10 bases are a match to TRBD2. The CDR3 totals 20 residues. Per the germline V gene, CDR1 is MNHEY and CDR2 is SVGEGT. The ends lost 2 bases at V and 2 bases at J; junction bases unmatched: 17.

V and J are TRBV10-3 and TRBJ1-6, with D unclear. CDR3 size: 14 residues. Looked up from germline, CDR1 is ENHRY and CDR2 is SYGVKD. V was pared by 8 bases and J by 8 bases, with 16 bases between. CDR3 coding DNA: TGTGCCATCCAATCCGCGGAATTATATTCACCCCTCCACTTT. Translation gives CAIQSAELYSPLHF.

The genes are TRBV28 and TRBJ2-7; a weak D match, TRBD1 (5 bases). The CDR3 runs to 18 residues. The V end lost 2 bases, the J end lost 0 bases, and 20 bases lay between the germline ends. Germline assignment: CDR1 MDHEN and CDR2 SYDVKM. The CDR3 loop is CASSLISAQGEASYEQYF. The CDR3 coding sequence is TGTGCCAGCAGTTTAATATCGGCGCAGGGCGAAGCCTCCTACGAGCAGTACTTC.

The gene calls are TRBV7-9 and TRBJ1-4; 9 nucleotides match TRBD1. V gave up 1 base and J gave up 13 bases; unmatched junction bases: 13. Germline values: CDR1 SEHNR, CDR2 FQNEAQ (reference sequence). The length of the CDR3 is 16 residues. The CDR3, as DNA: TGTGCCAGCAGCTTAGTAGGTGCGGGACAGGGCTGGAGACTGTTTTTT. This sequence encodes CASSLVGAGQGWRLFF.

V usage is TRBV27 and J usage is TRBJ2-5; perhaps D is TRBD1 or TRBD2 (5 bases each). With 6 bases removed from V and 3 bases from J, the gap between germline ends came to 20 bases. The germline CDR1 and CDR2 sequences are MNHEY and SMNVEV (reference sequence). CDR3 size: 16 residues. The CDR3 loop is CASRTRGPVGEETQYF. The DNA of the CDR3 is TGTGCCAGCAGAACCCGGGGACCTGTGGGTGAAGAGACCCAGTACTTC.

This sequence joins TRBV12-3 or TRBV12-4 and TRBJ1-5; the D is unclear. CDR3 length: 13 residues. Trimming shortened V by 0 bases and J by 6 bases, and 6 bases separated the two germline ends. CDR3 loop: CASSLAVVQPQHF. CDR3 DNA: TGTGCCAGCAGTTTAGCTGTGGTTCAGCCCCAGCATTTT.

The V call is TRBV19, the J call TRBJ2-5; 7 positions match TRBD1. The ends lost 5 bases at V and 5 bases at J; junction bases unmatched: 11. The CDR3 covers 15 residues. CDR1 and CDR2 (germline): LNHDA, SQIVND (reference sequence). The CDR3 loop is CASSSNRGVGETQYF. Written as DNA, the CDR3 is TGTGCCAGTAGTTCCAACAGGGGAGTGGGGGAGACCCAGTACTTC.

This clone was seen only once. CDR3 in DNA: TGCAGTGCCCGGGATTCAGGTGGCTACACCTTC. Translation gives CSARDSGGYTF. The chain combines TRBV20-1 with TRBJ1-2; no reliable D call. CDR1 and CDR2 from the germline V gene are DFQATT and SNEGSKA (reference sequence). CDR3 length equals 11 residues. The V end was cut by 6 bases, the J end by 7 bases, with 12 bases between.

The chain carries TRBV28 and TRBJ2-2; D gene unclear. The CDR3 runs 13 residues. CDR1 is MDHEN and CDR2 is SYDVKM in the germline V gene. The ends were cut back, 7 bases at V and 2 bases at J, with 8 bases in the middle. The CDR3: CASKNTNTGELFF. CDR3 nucleotide sequence: TGTGCCAGCAAGAACACCAACACCGGGGAGCTGTTTTTT.

The chain recombines TRBV2 with TRBJ1-2; no clear D gene. Looked up from germline, CDR1 is SNHLY and CDR2 is FYNNEI. This CDR3 contains 14 residues. The V end lost 0 bases, the J end lost 9 bases, and 14 bases lay between the germline ends. The CDR3 coding sequence is TGTGCCAGCAGTGAAGCAGGAAGGCACCGGAGCTACACCTTC. Translating gives CASSEAGRHRSYTF.

The chain uses TRBV6-5 and TRBJ2-1, with 9 bases identical to TRBD1. Germline CDR1 and CDR2: MNHEY and SVGAGI. The CDR3 extends over 13 amino acids. Trimming removed 4 bases from V and 7 bases from J; junction bases left unmatched: 2. The CDR3 nucleotides are TGTGCCAGCAGTTCCGGGACAGGGAATGAGCAGTTCTTC. As protein: CASSSGTGNEQFF.

This clone appeared a few times. This chain links TRBV24-1 with TRBJ2-7, with unresolved D. The germline gives CDR1 KGHDR, CDR2 SFDVKD. The CDR3 is 16 amino acids. V was shortened by 1 base and J by 1 base, with 13 bases between the two germline ends. CDR3 protein: CATSDFAQVRSYEQYF. The CDR3 bases are TGTGCCACCAGTGATTTCGCCCAGGTGAGATCCTACGAGCAGTACTTC.

The rearrangement uses TRBV19 and TRBJ2-1; unclear D gene. V lost 1 base to trimming and J lost 7 bases, with 8 bases between them. This CDR3 is built from 13 residues. The germline V gene encodes CDR1 LNHDA and CDR2 SQIVND (reference sequence). For the CDR3, the DNA is TGTGCCAGTAGTATAGCCCCTTGGAATGAGCAGTTCTTC. This translates into CASSIAPWNEQFF.

The chain couples TRBV7-2 to TRBJ2-5; D is possibly TRBD1 or TRBD2 (6 bases each). V shed 5 bases and J shed 5 bases, with 12 bases lying between them. This CDR3 is built from 13 residues. CDR1 and CDR2 (germline): SGHTA, FQGNSA. The CDR3 region is CASSMQGRETQYF. CDR3 DNA: TGTGCCAGCAGCATGCAGGGGAGGGAGACCCAGTACTTC.

This clone came up once. The chain links TRBV4-1 to TRBJ2-1; D unresolved. The CDR3 totals 18 residues. Deletions cut 2 bases from V and 0 bases from J, with 17 bases between. Germline CDR1 is MGHRA and CDR2 is YSYEKL. The CDR3 here is CASSQPSVGRSSYNEQFF. The CDR3 nucleotides read TGCGCCAGCAGCCAACCATCAGTTGGCCGGAGCTCCTACAATGAGCAGTTCTTC.

The rearrangement links TRBV15 to TRBJ1-5; no reliable D call. Germline CDR1 reads LNHNV; CDR2 reads YYDKDF (reference sequence). The CDR3 runs 15 residues. V was clipped by 0 bases and J by 0 bases, with 6 bases between them. The CDR3 here is CATSRDWGSNQPQHF. CDR3 nucleotide sequence: TGTGCCACCAGCAGAGATTGGGGTAGCAATCAGCCCCAGCATTTT.

This chain uses TRBV25-1 with TRBJ1-1; possible D gene TRBD1, 5 bases. Germline V lookup: CDR1 MGHDK, CDR2 SYGVNS. This CDR3 contains 16 residues. Trimming pared 5 bases from V and 3 bases from J, leaving 19 bases between. CDR3 loop: CASSPGTLFGDTEAFF. The CDR3 coding sequence is TGTGCCAGCAGTCCCGGGACCCTCTTCGGAGACACTGAAGCTTTCTTT. The full variable domain, in which reference TRBV25-1 and TRBJ1-1 provide the parts outside the CDR3, is EADIYQTPRYLVIGTGKKITLECSQTMGHDKMYWYQQDPGMELHLIHYSYGVNSTEKGDLSSESTVSRIRTEHFPLTLESARPSHTSQYLCASSPGTLFGDTEAFFGQGTRLTVV.

V usage is TRBV4-2 and J usage is TRBJ2-6, with 12 bases aligning to TRBD2. The germline CDR1 and CDR2 sequences are LGHNA and YNFKEQ. CDR3 length: 20 residues. The V gene end was trimmed by 0 bases and the J gene end by 0 bases; junction bases not matched to a gene: 6. The CDR3 is CASSQDLLAGGLSGANVLTF. CDR3 coding DNA: TGTGCCAGCAGCCAAGACCTGCTAGCGGGGGGGCTCTCTGGGGCCAACGTCCTGACTTTC.

The chain links TRBV7-2 to TRBJ1-1; D not resolved. The CDR3 has 14 amino acids. Germline-derived CDR1 and CDR2 are SGHTA and FQGNSA. V was pared by 2 bases and J by 1 base, with 8 bases between. The CDR3, as DNA: TGTGCCAGCAGCTTACTCGTACGGAACACTGAAGCTTTCTTT. Its translation is CASSLLVRNTEAFF.

This chain links TRBV7-9 with TRBJ2-1, with D maybe TRBD2 (5 bases). V was pared by 3 bases and J by 6 bases, with 18 bases between. This CDR3 contains 16 residues. Germline V lookup: CDR1 SEHNR, CDR2 FQNEAQ (reference sequence). The CDR3 protein is CASSFLGELRTNEQFF. DNA of the CDR3: TGTGCCAGCAGCTTCCTCGGGGAACTTCGAACCAATGAGCAGTTCTTC.